This T cell receptor (beta chain) is from a study of T cells in Graves' hyperthyroidism and ophthalmopathy. In germline, CDR1 is LGHNA, CDR2 YSLEER. This CDR3 has 14 residues. Between the trimmed V and J ends, which lost 4 bases and 8 bases, there was a span of 15 bases. TCR beta CDR3 region amplification was performed from RNA transcripts. The HTBI primer set drove a first-round RT-PCR of the TCR CDR3. TCRdb fed the multiplex PCR reads into MiXCR, producing one record per CDR3 protein. The sample shows about 620,000 distinct CDR3 sequences, roughly 17% of them seen only once. This clonotype appeared many times.

What was sequenced was blood. This chain uses TRBV4-3 with TRBJ2-1; D might be TRBD2 (6 bases). This receptor was taken from a woman in her twenties or thirties with Graves' hyperthyroidism. In DNA form, the CDR3 reads TGCGCCAGCAGCCGGGATGGGGGAGGCGATGAGCAGTTCTTC. This gives the protein CASSRDGGGDEQFF.